This TCR beta chain was identified in a study of neurological immune-mediated disorders. Across the study: The approximately 34 patients with multiple sclerosis comprised around 30 relapsing-remitting cases and 3 secondary progressive cases. Study-wide results and limits: For the multiple sclerosis repertoire cluster, no association with any clinical or MRI feature was found. Across subjects, no CDR3 amino acid sequence appeared in expanded clones of more than one subject, a finding that suggested private repertoires in all groups.

Ten or more counts support this clonotype. Its antigen remains unidentified. CDR1 is KGHDR, CDR2 SFDVKD, per germline. This CDR3 contains 9 residues. Trimming took 12 bases from V and 6 from J, leaving 6 bases between them. A single record per CDR3 protein comes from TCRdb applying MiXCR to the 5' RACE reads. The sample has 50,000 to 70,000 distinct CDR3 sequences; 3.4% are singletons. The V gene is TRBV24-1, the J gene TRBJ2-3; D is unclear. The material sequenced was PBMCs. This TCR was recovered from a man aged 35 to 55 with multiple sclerosis. CDR3 in amino acids: CAPEDTQYF. The CDR3 coding sequence is TGTGCCCCCGAGGATACGCAGTATTTT.